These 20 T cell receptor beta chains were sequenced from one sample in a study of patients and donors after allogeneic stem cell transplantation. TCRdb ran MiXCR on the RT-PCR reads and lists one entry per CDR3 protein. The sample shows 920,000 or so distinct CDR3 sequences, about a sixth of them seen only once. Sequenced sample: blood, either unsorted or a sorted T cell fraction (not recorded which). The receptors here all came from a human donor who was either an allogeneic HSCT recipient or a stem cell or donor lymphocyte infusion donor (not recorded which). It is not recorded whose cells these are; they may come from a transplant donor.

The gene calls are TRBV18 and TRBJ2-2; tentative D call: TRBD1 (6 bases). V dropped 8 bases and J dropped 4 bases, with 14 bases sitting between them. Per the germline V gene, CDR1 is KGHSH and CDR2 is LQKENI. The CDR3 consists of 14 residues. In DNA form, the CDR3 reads TGTGCCAGCCCCAAGCAGGGGAGCACCGGGGAGCTGTTTTTT. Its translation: CASPKQGSTGELFF.

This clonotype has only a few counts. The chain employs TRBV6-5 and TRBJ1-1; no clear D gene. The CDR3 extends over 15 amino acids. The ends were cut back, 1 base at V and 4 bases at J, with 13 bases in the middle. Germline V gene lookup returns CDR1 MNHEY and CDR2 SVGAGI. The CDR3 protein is CASSYFGGRSTEAFF. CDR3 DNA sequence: TGTGCCAGCAGTTACTTCGGCGGTAGGAGCACTGAAGCTTTCTTT.

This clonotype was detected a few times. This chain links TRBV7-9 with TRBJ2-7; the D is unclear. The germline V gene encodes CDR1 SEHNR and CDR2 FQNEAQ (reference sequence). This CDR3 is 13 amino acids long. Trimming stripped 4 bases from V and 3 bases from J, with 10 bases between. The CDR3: CASSSAGIYEQYF. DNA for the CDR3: TGTGCCAGCAGCTCAGCTGGAATCTACGAGCAGTACTTC.

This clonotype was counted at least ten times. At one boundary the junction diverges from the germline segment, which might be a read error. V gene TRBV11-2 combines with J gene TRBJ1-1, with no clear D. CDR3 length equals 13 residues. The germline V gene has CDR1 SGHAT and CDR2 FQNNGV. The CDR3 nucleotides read TGCGCCAGCAGCCCTAGTTGGAACACTGAAGCTTTCTTT. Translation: CASSPSWNTEAFF.

The CDR3 DNA reads TGTGCCAGCAGCTACCTCCGGGACAGGGTATACGAGCAGTACTTC. Its translation is CASSYLRDRVYEQYF. The rearrangement uses TRBV11-2 and TRBJ2-7; 9 bases align to TRBD1. CDR3 length: 15 amino acids. V gave up 4 bases and J gave up 4 bases; unmatched junction bases: 8. Germline V gene lookup returns CDR1 SGHAT and CDR2 FQNNGV. Based on the CDR3 plus reference TRBV11-2 and TRBJ2-7, the full variable domain is EAGVAQSPRYKIIEKRQSVAFWCNPISGHATLYWYQQILGQGPKLLIQFQNNGVVDDSQLPKDRFSAERLKGVDSTLKIQPAKLEDSAVYLCASSYLRDRVYEQYFGPGTRLTVT.

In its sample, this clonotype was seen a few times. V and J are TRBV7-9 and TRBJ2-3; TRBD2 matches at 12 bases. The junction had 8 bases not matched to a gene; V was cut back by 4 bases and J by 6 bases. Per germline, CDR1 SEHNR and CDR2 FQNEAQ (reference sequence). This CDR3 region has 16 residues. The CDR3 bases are TGTGCCAGCAGCTCAAGACTAGCGGGGGCTGGGGATACGCAGTATTTT. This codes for CASSSRLAGAGDTQYF.

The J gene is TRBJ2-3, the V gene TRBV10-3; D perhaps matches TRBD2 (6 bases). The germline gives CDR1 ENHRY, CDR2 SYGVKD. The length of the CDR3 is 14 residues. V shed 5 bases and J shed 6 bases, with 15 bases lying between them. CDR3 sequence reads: CAISRVRDSDTQYF. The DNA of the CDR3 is TGTGCCATCAGTCGGGTCCGGGACTCGGATACGCAGTATTTT.

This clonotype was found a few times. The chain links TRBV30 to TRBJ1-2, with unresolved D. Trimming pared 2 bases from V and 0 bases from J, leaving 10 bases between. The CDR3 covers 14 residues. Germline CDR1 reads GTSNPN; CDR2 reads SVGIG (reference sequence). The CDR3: CAWSRAGANYGYTF. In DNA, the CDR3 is TGTGCCTGGAGTAGGGCAGGAGCTAACTATGGCTACACCTTC.

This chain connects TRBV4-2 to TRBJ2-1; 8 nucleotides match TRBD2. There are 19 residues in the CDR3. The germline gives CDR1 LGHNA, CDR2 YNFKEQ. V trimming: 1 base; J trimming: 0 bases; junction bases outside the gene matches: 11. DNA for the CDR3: TGTGCCAGCAGCCAAGTGGCCGTGGGTGGACTAGCCTCCTACAATGAGCAGTTCTTC. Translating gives CASSQVAVGGLASYNEQFF.

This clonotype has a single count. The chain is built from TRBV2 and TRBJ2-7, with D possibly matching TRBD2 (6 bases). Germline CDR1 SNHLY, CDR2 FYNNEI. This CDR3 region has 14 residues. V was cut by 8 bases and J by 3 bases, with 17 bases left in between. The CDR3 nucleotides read TGTGCCAGCCATAGGACGGGAGTTATCTACGAGCAGTACTTC. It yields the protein CASHRTGVIYEQYF.

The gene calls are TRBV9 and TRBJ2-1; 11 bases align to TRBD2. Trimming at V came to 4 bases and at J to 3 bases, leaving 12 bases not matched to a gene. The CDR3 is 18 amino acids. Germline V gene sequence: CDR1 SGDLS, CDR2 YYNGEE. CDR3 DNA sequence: TGTGCCAGCAGCACCCCGGGGGGGACTAGCGGTGTCTACAATGAGCAGTTCTTC. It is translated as CASSTPGGTSGVYNEQFF. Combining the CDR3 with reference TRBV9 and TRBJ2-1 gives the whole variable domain DSGVTQTPKHLITATGQRVTLRCSPRSGDLSVYWYQQSLDQGLQFLIQYYNGEERAKGNILERFSAQQFPDLHSELNLSSLELGDSALYFCASSTPGGTSGVYNEQFFGPGTRLTVL.

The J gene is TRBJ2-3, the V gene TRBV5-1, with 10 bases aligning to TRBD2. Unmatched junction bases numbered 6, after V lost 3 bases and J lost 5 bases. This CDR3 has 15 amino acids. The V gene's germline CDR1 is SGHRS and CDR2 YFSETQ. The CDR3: CASSSTSGVLDTQYF. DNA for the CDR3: TGCGCCAGCAGCTCTACTAGCGGGGTATTAGATACGCAGTATTTT. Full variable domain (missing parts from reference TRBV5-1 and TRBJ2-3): KAGVTQTPRYLIKTRGQQVTLSCSPISGHRSVSWYQQTPGQGLQFLFEYFSETQRNKGNFPGRFSGRQFSNSRSEMNVSTLELGDSALYLCASSSTSGVLDTQYFGPGTRLTVL.

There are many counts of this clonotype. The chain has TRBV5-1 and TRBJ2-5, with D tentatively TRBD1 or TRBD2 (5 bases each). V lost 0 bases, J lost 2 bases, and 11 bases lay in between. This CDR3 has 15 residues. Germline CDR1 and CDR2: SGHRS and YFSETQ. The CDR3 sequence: CASSLEGTRQETQYF. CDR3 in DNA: TGCGCCAGCAGCTTGGAAGGGACCAGACAAGAGACCCAGTACTTC.

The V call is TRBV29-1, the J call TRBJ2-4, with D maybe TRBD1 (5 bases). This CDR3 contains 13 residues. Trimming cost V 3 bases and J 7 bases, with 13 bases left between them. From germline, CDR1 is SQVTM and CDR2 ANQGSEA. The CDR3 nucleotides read TGCAGCGTTGACGGGCAGGGATGGAACATTCAGTACTTC. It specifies CSVDGQGWNIQYF.

The CDR3 DNA is TGTGCCAGCAGCGCCAATAGCGGGAGCCTGCCAGATACGCAGTATTTT. Amino acid sequence: CASSANSGSLPDTQYF. This chain links TRBV9 with TRBJ2-3; 9 positions agree with TRBD2. Germline values: CDR1 SGDLS, CDR2 YYNGEE. Trimming cost V 3 bases and J 4 bases; bases outside gene matches: 9. The CDR3 is 16 residues long.

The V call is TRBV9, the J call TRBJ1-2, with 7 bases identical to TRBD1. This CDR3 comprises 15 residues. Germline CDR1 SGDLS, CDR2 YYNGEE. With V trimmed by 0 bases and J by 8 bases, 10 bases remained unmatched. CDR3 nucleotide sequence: TGTGCCAGCAGCGTAGGAGGTTGGGGGACAGAGGGCTACACCTTC. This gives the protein CASSVGGWGTEGYTF.

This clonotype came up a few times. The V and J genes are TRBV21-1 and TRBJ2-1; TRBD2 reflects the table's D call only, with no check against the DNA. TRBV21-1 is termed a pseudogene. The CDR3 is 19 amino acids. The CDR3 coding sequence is TGTGCCAGCAGCAAAGCTTGGGTAACTACTAGCACCTTAAACAATGAGCAGTTCTTC. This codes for CASSKAWVTTSTLNNEQFF.

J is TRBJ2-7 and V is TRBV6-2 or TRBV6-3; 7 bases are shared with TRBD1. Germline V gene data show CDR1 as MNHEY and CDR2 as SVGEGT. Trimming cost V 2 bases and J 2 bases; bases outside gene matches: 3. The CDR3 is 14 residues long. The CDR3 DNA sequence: TGTGCCAGCAGTTACCAGGGACAGACCTACGAGCAGTACTTC. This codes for CASSYQGQTYEQYF.

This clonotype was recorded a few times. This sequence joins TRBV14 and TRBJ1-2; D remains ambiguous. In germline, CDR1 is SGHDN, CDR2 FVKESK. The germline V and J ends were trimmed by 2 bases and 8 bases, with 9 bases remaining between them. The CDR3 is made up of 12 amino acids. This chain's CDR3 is CASSQSLGGYTF. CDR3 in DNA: TGTGCCAGCAGCCAATCGCTGGGGGGCTACACCTTC.

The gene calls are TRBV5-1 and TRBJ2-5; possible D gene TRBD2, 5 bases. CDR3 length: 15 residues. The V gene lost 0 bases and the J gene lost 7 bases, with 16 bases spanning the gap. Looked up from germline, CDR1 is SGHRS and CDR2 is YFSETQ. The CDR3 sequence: CASSLAQSTGMTQYF. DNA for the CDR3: TGCGCCAGCAGCTTGGCTCAGAGCACGGGAATGACCCAGTACTTC.